This T cell receptor beta chain was found in a study of T cell changes during pregnancy in multiple sclerosis (dated by TCRdb to the late 2010s). General notes on the study: Changes in the T cell repertoire over the course of pregnancy were examined in this study in women with multiple sclerosis.

The protocol used for the library was the immunoSEQ multiplex PCR assay. TCRdb took over this immuneACCESS table, retaining in-frame rearrangements with V and J assigned. Such tables are incomplete; in checked studies, under half of the missing clones stem from an unresolved V gene, and the remainder is unexplained. Here the sample has roughly 72,000 clones; around nine tenths occur a single time. The ten top clones hold approximately 0.2% of the sample. Turning to this clone: The clone's antigen remains unknown. Per-nucleotide qualities are absent, and no much larger clonotype sits a single base away.

As encoded in the germline V gene, CDR1 is ENHRY while CDR2 is SYGVKD. The CDR3 runs 15 residues from the cysteine to the phenylalanine. The DNA shown is the 45-base CDR3, in frame from base 1. The junction shows trimming of 8 bases on V and 4 bases on J, plus 20 bases between the germline ends. The specimen was CD4+ T cells from peripheral blood mononuclear cells, collected before pregnancy. This TCR was recovered from a female donor with multiple sclerosis, enrolled in a pregnancy study. In this chain, TRBV10-3 is recombined with TRBJ1-1; perhaps TRBD1 is the D gene, with 6 bases matching. The CDR3 corresponds to CAIVAGRGLGTEAFF. The DNA sequence is as follows: TGTGCCATCGTGGCAGGTAGGGGGTTGGGCACTGAAGCTTTCTTT.